This is a list of T cell receptor beta chains from one sample in a study of regulatory T cells in long-lasting Graves disease. A single record per CDR3 protein comes from TCRdb applying MiXCR to the multiplex PCR reads. The sample holds hundreds of thousands of distinct CDR3 sequences, less than 20% seen once. The same sample was also used in a study of T cells in Graves' hyperthyroidism and ophthalmopathy.

Here the sequenced sample was peripheral blood mononuclear cells (PBMCs), taken at new diagnosis, from a patient treated with antithyroid drugs. These receptors were obtained from a woman in her twenties or thirties with Graves disease. Both conserved end residues are part of each CDR3. Fields, in order: J gene, CDR3 length, V gene, clone size, D gene, CDR3 DNA, CDR3 protein. The D gene is left open where the match is weak. Rows may omit the clone size; those that give it use once, few, many or a size class.

J: TRBJ2-7
length: 16
V: TRBV11-2
size: -
D: TRBD2
DNA: TGTGCCAGCAGTTCCTTTGGGCGGGAGAGATCCTACGAGCAGTACTTC
CDR3: CASSSFGRERSYEQYF

J: TRBJ2-5
length: 14
V: TRBV19
size: few
D: -
DNA: TGTGCCAGTAGTCCCGGAGGTAGCGCACTGACCCAGTACTTC
CDR3: CASSPGGSALTQYF

J: TRBJ2-3
length: 16
V: TRBV28
size: -
D: TRBD2
DNA: TGTGCCAGCAGTTCAATAGCGGGGCCCATGGCAGATACGCAGTATTTT
CDR3: CASSSIAGPMADTQYF

J: TRBJ2-5
length: 12
V: TRBV2
size: many
D: -
DNA: TGTGCCATAGGGCTGGCTCAAGAGACCCAGTACTTC
CDR3: CAIGLAQETQYF

J: TRBJ2-2
length: 14
V: TRBV20-1
size: few
D: TRBD1
DNA: TGCAGTGCCAGGACAGGTCGAAATACCGGGGAGCTGTTTTTT
CDR3: CSARTGRNTGELFF

J: TRBJ2-7
length: 14
V: TRBV20-1
size: -
D: -
DNA: TGCAGTGCTAGAGATTTTACAGGGTTCTACGAGCACTCATTC
CDR3: CSARDFTGFYEHSF

J: TRBJ2-3
length: 16
V: TRBV5-6
size: many
D: -
DNA: TGTGCCAGCAGCTTGGTTTCCGGATCTAGCACAGATACGCAGTATTTT
CDR3: CASSLVSGSSTDTQYF

J: TRBJ2-7
length: 15
V: TRBV28
size: many
D: -
DNA: TGTGCCAGCAAGTTACCGGGAGACCCGACTCTGGGGCAGTACTTC
CDR3: CASKLPGDPTLGQYF

J: TRBJ2-2
length: 15
V: TRBV28
size: -
D: -
DNA: TGTGCCAGCAATTCTGGGGGTACAAACACCGGGGAGCTGTTTTTT
CDR3: CASNSGGTNTGELFF

J: TRBJ2-5
length: 13
V: TRBV2
size: many
D: TRBD2
DNA: TGTGCCAGCAGTTTAGGACTAGCAGAGACCCAGTACTTC
CDR3: CASSLGLAETQYF

J: TRBJ2-5
length: 14
V: TRBV9
size: -
D: -
DNA: TGTGCCAGCAGCCCAACAAAGTTAGAAGAGACCCAGTACTTC
CDR3: CASSPTKLEETQYF

J: TRBJ1-1
length: 13
V: TRBV5-1
size: few
D: -
DNA: TGCGCCAGCGGAATACTAGGGAGCACTGAAGCTTTCTTT
CDR3: CASGILGSTEAFF

J: TRBJ2-1
length: 14
V: TRBV7-3
size: few
D: -
DNA: TGTGCCAGCAGCTTATATGGAGGGGATAATGAGCAGTTCTTC
CDR3: CASSLYGGDNEQFF

J: TRBJ2-7
length: 14
V: TRBV7-2
size: -
D: TRBD2
DNA: TGTGCCAGCAGCTTAAGACTAGCGGGATACGAGCAGTACTTC
CDR3: CASSLRLAGYEQYF

J: TRBJ2-7
length: 12
V: TRBV2
size: many
D: TRBD2
DNA: TGTGCCACTCGGGAGGGATCCTACGAGCAGTACTTC
CDR3: CATREGSYEQYF

J: TRBJ1-5
length: 13
V: TRBV28
size: many
D: -
DNA: TGTGCCAGCAGTTTAACCCTCCCTCAGCCCCAGCATTTT
CDR3: CASSLTLPQPQHF

J: TRBJ1-1
length: 12
V: TRBV20-1
size: many
D: -
DNA: TGCAGTGCCCCGGACAGACAAGAGGAAGCTTTCTTT
CDR3: CSAPDRQEEAFF

J: TRBJ2-3
length: 15
V: TRBV20-1
size: -
D: TRBD2
DNA: TGCAGTGCTAGAGAGCCGGGACTACCCACAGATACGCAGTATTTT
CDR3: CSAREPGLPTDTQYF

J: TRBJ2-1
length: 18
V: TRBV9
size: few
D: -
DNA: TGTGCCAGCAGCCCCCGGGACGACGTGAGGTTATCCTACAATGAGCAGTTCTTC
CDR3: CASSPRDDVRLSYNEQFF

J: TRBJ1-2
length: 13
V: TRBV30
size: few
D: TRBD1
DNA: TGTGCCTGGACGGGACAGGGGTTCTTTGGCTACACCTTC
CDR3: CAWTGQGFFGYTF

J: TRBJ2-1
length: 13
V: TRBV30
size: few
D: -
DNA: TGTGCCTTCCTCCGTCCAGCAGGGAATGAGCAGTTCTTC
CDR3: CAFLRPAGNEQFF

J: TRBJ2-2
length: 13
V: TRBV16
size: few
D: -
DNA: TGTGCCAGCAGCCATCAGGACGCCGGGGAGCTGTTTTTT
CDR3: CASSHQDAGELFF

J: TRBJ1-4
length: 16
V: TRBV5-1
size: many
D: -
DNA: TGCGCCAGCAGCCCCCTTACGACATCAACTAATGAAAAACTGTTTTTT
CDR3: CASSPLTTSTNEKLFF